These 23 T cell receptor beta chains were all obtained from the same sample, sequenced in a study of blood T cell repertoires in COVID-19. The table came from immunoSEQ multiplex PCR; TCRdb's copy has only in-frame clones and leaves some out. The sample has 70,000 to 75,000 clones, around four fifths seen once. Sequences were obtained from peripheral blood. These receptor sequences come from a woman aged 60-75 years with acute or convalescent COVID-19.

The chain employs TRBV3-1 (or the pseudogene TRBV3-2) and TRBJ1-2; D is undetermined. CDR1 and CDR2 (germline): LGHDT, YNNKEL (reference sequence). This CDR3 is built from 16 residues. Trimming left V 0 bases short and J 1 base short, with 12 bases between. The CDR3 DNA is TGTGCCAGCAGCCAAGATATGAGGGTCCTTAACTATGGCTACACCTTC. The encoded protein is CASSQDMRVLNYGYTF.

The chain joins TRBV2 to TRBJ2-3; 9 bases line up with TRBD2. The J segment lost 6 bases and the V segment lost 6 bases, leaving 13 bases of the junction unmatched. The CDR3 runs to 16 residues. From germline, CDR1 is SNHLY and CDR2 FYNNEI. This CDR3 is CASRILAGTRIDTQYF. CDR3 sequence (DNA): TGTGCCAGCAGGATTCTAGCGGGGACGCGTATCGATACGCAGTATTTT.

In its sample, this clone is medium-sized. This sequence joins TRBV9 and TRBJ2-1; 9 bases line up with TRBD1. V dropped 4 bases and J dropped 4; count of bases not matched to a gene: 6. The CDR3 sequence is 15 residues long. Germline CDR1 and CDR2: SGDLS and YYNGEE. The chain's CDR3 is CASSTRDRDYNEQFF. As DNA, the CDR3 is TGTGCCAGCAGCACCCGGGACAGGGATTACAATGAGCAGTTCTTC.

V is TRBV6-5 and J is TRBJ2-3; 9 bases map to TRBD2. The CDR3 contains 14 residues. Germline trimming cut 5 bases from V and 2 bases from J; bases unmatched to any gene: 2. Looked up from germline, CDR1 is MNHEY and CDR2 is SVGAGI. This chain's CDR3 is CASSLGLATDTQYF. The CDR3, as DNA: TGTGCCAGCAGTCTGGGACTAGCCACAGATACGCAGTATTTT.

This clone came up a few times. CDR3 in amino acids: CASSRTGLAPWYSNQPQHF. The CDR3 bases are TGTGCCAGCAGTCGGACAGGCCTAGCTCCTTGGTATAGCAATCAGCCCCAGCATTTT. V is TRBV21-1 and J is TRBJ1-5; TRBD1 is the table's D call and was not checked against the DNA. TRBV21-1 has pseudogene status. This CDR3 has 19 residues.

A few counts support this clone. The rearrangement joins TRBV6-5 to TRBJ2-2; 7 bases match TRBD1. Per the germline V gene, CDR1 is MNHEY and CDR2 is SVGAGI. Trimming took 2 bases from V and 5 from J; bases not matched to a gene: 5. CDR3 length: 15 residues. The CDR3 DNA reads as TGTGCCAGCAGTTACGGCGAGGGGGCTACCGGGGAGCTGTTTTTT. The encoded protein is CASSYGEGATGELFF.

The chain couples TRBV6-5 to TRBJ1-2; 9 nucleotides match TRBD1. Trimming removed 4 bases from V and 4 bases from J; junction bases left unmatched: 4. Germline values: CDR1 MNHEY, CDR2 SVGAGI. The CDR3 length is 14 residues. CDR3 amino acids: CASSSDRGGYGYTF. The CDR3 nucleotides read TGTGCCAGCAGTTCAGACAGGGGGGGCTATGGCTACACCTTC.

The chain recombines TRBV28 with TRBJ1-2; D is unresolved. The V end lost 1 base, the J end lost 1 base, and 10 bases lay between the germline ends. The CDR3 covers 15 residues. The germline CDR1 and CDR2 sequences are MDHEN and SYDVKM. This CDR3 is CASSLSGARNYGYTF. The CDR3 DNA follows: TGTGCCAGCAGTTTATCTGGAGCCCGTAACTATGGCTACACCTTC.

The V call is TRBV6-2 or TRBV6-3, the J call TRBJ1-6; D possibly corresponds to TRBD1 (5 bases). This CDR3 contains 15 residues. Trimming cost V 5 bases and J 10 bases, with 18 bases left between them. The V gene's germline CDR1 is MNHEY and CDR2 SVGEGT. The CDR3, as DNA: TGTGCCAGCAGTAAATACCGGGACTCATCCTCACCCCTCCACTTT. It yields the protein CASSKYRDSSSPLHF.

In its sample, this clone was seen once. J is TRBJ2-3 and V is TRBV9; TRBD2 matches 12 bases. CDR1 and CDR2 from the germline V gene are SGDLS and YYNGEE. The CDR3 length is 18 residues. Trimming cost V 0 bases and J 5 bases; bases outside gene matches: 10. The CDR3 bases are TGTGCCAGCAGCGTAGCTACGTCTAGCGGGGGGGCAATAGATACGCAGTATTTT. It codes for CASSVATSSGGAIDTQYF.

The chain uses TRBV11-1 and TRBJ2-2; 10 bases map to TRBD2. The J segment lost 6 bases and the V segment lost 5 bases, leaving 6 bases of the junction unmatched. The CDR3 is 15 amino acids. The germline CDR1 and CDR2 sequences are SGHAT and FQDESV (reference sequence). CDR3 bases: TGTGCCAGCAGCACACTAGCGGGACAAGCCGGGGAGCTGTTTTTT. It translates to CASSTLAGQAGELFF.

The chain has TRBV18 and TRBJ1-3; 8 positions agree with TRBD1. Losses at the gene ends were 3 bases for V and 0 bases for J; bases not matched to a gene: 4. CDR3 length equals 16 residues. Germline CDR1 reads KGHSH; CDR2 reads LQKENI. CDR3 sequence: CASSPGQGYSGNTIYF. DNA for the CDR3: TGTGCCAGCTCACCCGGACAGGGCTACTCTGGAAACACCATATATTTT.

This clone was observed a handful of times. V gene TRBV30 combines with J gene TRBJ2-3, with D unresolved. V was cut by 2 bases and J by 2 bases, with 14 bases left in between. In germline, CDR1 is GTSNPN, CDR2 SVGIG (reference sequence). This CDR3 has 15 residues. The CDR3 region is CAWSPSNSPTDTQYF. CDR3 nucleotide sequence: TGTGCCTGGAGTCCCTCGAACTCCCCCACAGATACGCAGTATTTT.

The chain carries TRBV5-1 and TRBJ1-5; D perhaps matches TRBD1 (5 bases). V lost 0 bases, J lost 5 bases, and 6 bases lay in between. CDR1 SGHRS and CDR2 YFSETQ come from the germline V gene. CDR3 length: 13 amino acids. The CDR3 nucleotides read TGCGCCAGCAGCTTGGGGGGGGATCAGCCCCAGCATTTT. It codes for CASSLGGDQPQHF.

This sequence joins TRBV5-1 and TRBJ1-4, with D possibly matching TRBD1 (5 bases). Trimming removed 0 bases from V and 8 bases from J, with 11 bases in between. The CDR3 runs 14 residues. CDR1 and CDR2 from the germline V gene are SGHRS and YFSETQ. The CDR3 bases are TGCGCCAGCAGCTTGGAAAGGGGAAGGGAAAAACTGTTTTTT. As protein: CASSLERGREKLFF.

This clone was seen a handful of times. The V call is TRBV4-1, the J call TRBJ1-2; possibly TRBD1 for D (6 bases). This CDR3 is built from 14 residues. The V and J ends lost 2 bases and 8 bases respectively, with 15 bases between them. The germline V gene encodes CDR1 MGHRA and CDR2 YSYEKL. Here the CDR3 reads CASSQLRGQGGYTF. The CDR3 DNA reads TGCGCCAGCAGCCAACTGAGGGGCCAGGGGGGCTACACCTTC.

This rearrangement joins TRBV6-5 to TRBJ2-7; D unclear. From germline, CDR1 is MNHEY and CDR2 SVGAGI. V was pared by 9 bases and J by 5 bases, with 11 bases between. The CDR3 is made up of 11 amino acids. CDR3 region: CASVGYDEQYF. The CDR3 DNA reads as TGTGCCAGTGTCGGGTATGACGAGCAGTACTTC.

The chain combines TRBV9 with TRBJ1-1; D is ambiguous. Trimming took off 4 bases at V and 8 bases at J, with 21 bases between the two ends. CDR3 length: 15 amino acids. Germline loops: CDR1 SGDLS, CDR2 YYNGEE. The CDR3 DNA is TGTGCCAGCAGCACGGGAAAGGACGGGAAGAAAGAAGCTTTCTTT. The encoded protein is CASSTGKDGKKEAFF.

This chain uses TRBV30 with TRBJ2-1; TRBD2 aligns across 9 bases. The CDR3 sequence is 17 residues long. Germline V gene data show CDR1 as GTSNPN and CDR2 as SVGIG (reference sequence). V lost 3 bases, J lost 0 bases, and 9 bases stayed unmatched. The CDR3 region is CAWRPSGITSSYNEQFF. The CDR3 nucleotides read TGTGCCTGGAGGCCTAGCGGGATTACCAGCTCCTACAATGAGCAGTTCTTC.

The chain uses TRBV4-1 and TRBJ2-1; TRBD1 aligns across 7 bases. J gave up 6 bases and V 2 bases, and 13 bases lay outside the gene matches. Per germline, CDR1 MGHRA and CDR2 YSYEKL. The CDR3 covers 17 residues. The CDR3 sequence: CASSQQYPETGFNEQFF. Here the CDR3 DNA reads TGCGCCAGCAGCCAACAATACCCCGAGACAGGGTTCAATGAGCAGTTCTTC.

V usage is TRBV18 and J usage is TRBJ1-2, with 8 bases lining up with TRBD1. V shed 3 bases and J 5 bases; nucleotides not matched to a gene: 11. Germline V gives CDR1 KGHSH, CDR2 LQKENI. This CDR3 is 16 amino acids long. The CDR3 sequence: CASSPPSYRGAYGYTF. As DNA, the CDR3 is TGTGCCAGCTCACCTCCGTCGTACAGGGGGGCATATGGCTACACCTTC.

This sequence joins TRBV13 and TRBJ2-2; 8 nucleotides line up with TRBD2. In germline, CDR1 is PRHDT, CDR2 FYEKMQ (reference sequence). V shed 6 bases and J 9 bases; nucleotides not matched to a gene: 9. The CDR3 has 14 amino acids. CDR3 bases: TGTGCCAGCAGAGTAGCGGGACCGTCCCGGGAGCTGTTTTTT. Encoded protein: CASRVAGPSRELFF.

The rearrangement uses TRBV3-1 (or the pseudogene TRBV3-2) and TRBJ1-2; D unresolved. The germline V gene has CDR1 LGHDT and CDR2 YNNKEL (reference sequence). V was clipped by 0 bases and J by 7 bases, with 9 bases between them. The CDR3 is made up of 13 amino acids. The CDR3 sequence is CASSQDWQIGYTF. The CDR3, as DNA: TGTGCCAGCAGCCAAGATTGGCAGATTGGCTACACCTTC.